This T cell receptor (beta chain) emerged from a study of immune evolution from preneoplasia to lung adenocarcinoma (dated by TCRdb to about 2021). In terms of the full investigation: The study combined immune gene expression, TCR sequencing and multiplex immunofluorescence to profile immune contexture across lung adenocarcinoma precursors and invasive adenocarcinoma. Resected precursor lesions (AAH, AIS, MIA) and invasive adenocarcinomas were compared with paired morphologically normal lung tissue. The sample size was set by how many specimens were available, not by a prior power calculation. The immune data were combined with whole exome sequencing and methylation data from the same cohort of nodules. In total, the cohort included 50 to 65 patients with pulmonary nodules, all of whom underwent surgical resection. The TCR sequencing data were obtained from 51 patients. The study reported that about 100 samples were used for TCR sequencing. POLYSOLVER was used to infer Class I HLA alleles from exome data, and LOHHLA was used to detect allele-specific HLA loss.

Reading the germline V gene gives CDR1 MGHRA and CDR2 YSYEKL. The junction shows trimming of 1 base on V and 2 bases on J, and the gene matches do not reach 9 bases of it. Taken from cysteine to phenylalanine, the CDR3 has 17 residues. Solely the CDR3 DNA is kept, with 51 bases framed from the first base. This clone was counted a few times. This clone's antigen is unknown. Base qualities were left out, and no much larger clone turns up one base away. Using the immunoSEQ hsTCRbeta Kit, TCR beta CDR3 regions were sequenced from DNA. In the paper's pipeline: The ImmunoSEQ Analyzer was used to analyse the TCR sequencing data. T cell clonality was defined as 1 minus Pielou's evenness, calculated on productive rearrangements. The inverse Simpson index, applied to productive templates, was used to measure T cell diversity. T cell density was defined as TCR beta template counts normalized to usable DNA, with usable DNA estimated by amplifying and sequencing housekeeping genes. Two-sided Kruskal-Wallis tests were used to compare TCR metrics between histologic stages. Sourced from immuneACCESS, this table was stored by TCRdb with only in-frame sequences that have V and J called. A share of the clones is absent; for the studies checked, an unresolved V gene accounts for under half, and the remainder has no known explanation. V, J and clone size reflect that table, while D and trimming were determined from the DNA. This sample has some 5,000 clones in its table, and around 85% of those were observed once. The ten largest make up roughly 10% of the sample.

What the work shows at the level of the full study, not this receptor alone: The findings reflected association rather than direct causation, and larger cohorts with long-term follow-up and longitudinal biopsies were considered necessary. Normal lung showed the highest clonality, whereas later-stage lesions appeared to have higher T cell density and diversity but lower clonality. All patients were from Japan and China, so applicability to Western populations was uncertain. Top T cell clone frequencies were highest in normal lung and appeared to decrease progressively from AAH through AIS, MIA and invasive adenocarcinoma.

Between about 2013 and 2018, the patients underwent resection in either Japan or China. The histologic diagnosis of each case was independently confirmed on H&E slides by two lung cancer pathologists. The AllPrep DNA/RNA FFPE Kit was used to isolate DNA from FFPE tissue. The sample comprised FFPE normal lung tissue adjacent to the tumor. The TCR was taken from a person aged 50-75 years with lung adenocarcinoma. The rearrangement combines TRBV4-1 with TRBJ2-3; 7 middle bases align to TRBD2. At the DNA level, the sequence is TGCGCCAGCAGCCAAGTTCCGGAACTAGCGCACACAGATACGCAGTATTTT. It codes for CASSQVPELAHTDTQYF.